The 17 T cell receptor beta chains below were found in one sample sequenced in a study of blood T cell repertoires in COVID-19. The assay was immunoSEQ multiplex PCR, and TCRdb's table has in-frame clones only and misses some. This sample has a few hundred thousand clones, with around 84% found just once. The sample taken for sequencing was peripheral blood. Receptor source: a woman aged 80 or over with COVID-19, enrolled during active disease.

The chain uses TRBV12-3 or TRBV12-4 and TRBJ2-3; 9 positions match TRBD2. The V segment lost 4 bases and the J segment 6 bases; nucleotides outside the gene matches: 2. The CDR3 sequence is 13 residues long. The CDR3 nucleotides read TGTGCCAGCAGTTCGCGGGGGGGCGATACGCAGTATTTT. Translation gives CASSSRGGDTQYF.

The rearrangement links TRBV3-1 (or the pseudogene TRBV3-2) to TRBJ1-1, with D perhaps TRBD1 (6 bases). With 3 bases removed from V and 1 base from J, the gap between germline ends came to 12 bases. The CDR3 has 15 residues. CDR1 and CDR2 (germline): LGHDT, YNNKEL (reference sequence). The CDR3 DNA follows: TGTGCCAGCAGCCACTACGGACAGCCGAACACTGAAGCTTTCTTT. Protein: CASSHYGQPNTEAFF.

The rearrangement uses TRBV4-2 and TRBJ2-2; D is unresolved. With 1 base removed from V and 7 bases from J, the gap between germline ends came to 7 bases. This CDR3 has 13 amino acids. Per the germline V gene, CDR1 is LGHNA and CDR2 is YNFKEQ. This CDR3 is CASSQGAYGELFF. The CDR3 DNA sequence: TGTGCCAGCAGCCAAGGAGCCTACGGGGAGCTGTTTTTT.

The J gene is TRBJ1-3, the V gene TRBV7-9, with 8 bases matching TRBD1. The CDR3 covers 18 residues. J lost 0 bases, V lost 4 bases, and 11 bases had no gene match. Germline V gene data show CDR1 as SEHNR and CDR2 as FQNEAQ (reference sequence). The CDR3 DNA sequence: TGTGCCAGCAGCTCCGGGACAGGCCTTATTGTCTCTGGAAACACCATATATTTT. It encodes CASSSGTGLIVSGNTIYF.

The chain recombines TRBV19 with TRBJ1-2; 8 bases fit TRBD1. This CDR3 is 15 amino acids long. After removal of 7 bases from V and 6 bases from J, the junction contained 13 bases not matched to a gene. The germline CDR1 and CDR2 sequences are LNHDA and SQIVND (reference sequence). Here the CDR3 DNA reads TGTGCCAGTAAGGAGGGGGACAGGCACCGTGATGGCTACACCTTC. Translation gives CASKEGDRHRDGYTF. Together with reference TRBV19 and TRBJ1-2, the CDR3 gives the full variable domain: DGGITQSPKYLFRKEGQNVTLSCEQNLNHDAMYWYRQDPGQGLRLIYYSQIVNDFQKGDIAEGYSVSREKKESFPLTVTSAQKNPTAFYLCASKEGDRHRDGYTFGSGTRLTVV.

The rearrangement joins TRBV7-2 to TRBJ1-3, with D uncertain. The CDR3 consists of 11 residues. Germline V lookup: CDR1 SGHTA, CDR2 FQGNSA. V was pared by 4 bases and J by 7 bases, with 5 bases between. The CDR3 DNA is TGTGCCAGCAGCTCCTTCAACACCATATATTTT. This translates into CASSSFNTIYF. Full variable domain (remainder filled in from reference TRBV7-2 and TRBJ1-3): GAGVSQSPSNKVTEKGKDVELRCDPISGHTALYWYRQSLGQGLEFLIYFQGNSAPDKSGLPSDRFSAERTGGSVSTLTIQRTQQEDSAVYLCASSSFNTIYFGEGSWLTVV.

The CDR3 DNA is TGTGCCAGCAGCCGAGGACAGGGGGCGAACACCGGGGAGCTGTTTTTT. Translation gives CASSRGQGANTGELFF. V and J are TRBV5-5 and TRBJ2-2; 10 nucleotides agree with TRBD1. This CDR3 region has 16 residues. J was trimmed by 0 bases and V by 4 bases; bases with no gene match: 3. The germline CDR1 and CDR2 sequences are SGHKS and YYEKEE (reference sequence).

The genes are TRBV25-1 and TRBJ1-1; D is unresolved. CDR1 and CDR2 (germline): MGHDK, SYGVNS. The CDR3 sequence is 16 residues long. V lost 5 bases and J lost 1, with 17 bases in between. The CDR3, as DNA: TGTGCCAGCAGTCGCTCCCGGCCAACAGCGAACACTGAAGCTTTCTTT. Protein sequence: CASSRSRPTANTEAFF.

This clone has only a few counts. The chain employs TRBV5-4 and TRBJ2-1; possibly TRBD2 for D (6 bases). The V and J ends lost 4 bases and 6 bases respectively, with 8 bases between them. Germline V lookup: CDR1 SGHNT, CDR2 YYREEE (reference sequence). The CDR3 contains 12 residues. CDR3 nucleotide sequence: TGTGCCAGCAGCCCGGAGGGCAATGAGCAGTTCTTC. Amino acid sequence: CASSPEGNEQFF.

The rearrangement links TRBV5-1 to TRBJ2-2, with TRBD1 matching over 8 bases. The CDR3 has 15 amino acids. Germline CDR1 is SGHRS and CDR2 is YFSETQ. V gave up 0 bases and J gave up 4 bases; unmatched junction bases: 2. CDR3 loop: CASSLGQGITGELFF. The CDR3 nucleotides are TGCGCCAGCAGCTTGGGACAGGGGATCACCGGGGAGCTGTTTTTT.

This clone was seen more than once but under ten times. J is TRBJ1-2 and V is TRBV2, with D maybe TRBD1 (5 bases). The V end lost 5 bases, the J end lost 4 bases, and 11 bases lay between the germline ends. Germline loops: CDR1 SNHLY, CDR2 FYNNEI. This CDR3 spans 13 amino acids. The CDR3: CASSPGLTYGYTF. CDR3 bases: TGTGCCAGCAGTCCGGGACTCACCTATGGCTACACCTTC.

The chain recombines TRBV2 with TRBJ2-1, with 12 bases identical to TRBD2. The germline gives CDR1 SNHLY, CDR2 FYNNEI. V was clipped by 6 bases and J by 0 bases; unmatched bases: 3. This CDR3 region has 16 residues. In nucleotides, the CDR3 is TGTGCCAGCAGACCTAGCGGGGGGGCCTCCTACAATGAGCAGTTCTTC. This gives the protein CASRPSGGASYNEQFF.

V gene TRBV30 combines with J gene TRBJ1-1; 7 positions match TRBD1. With V trimmed by 5 bases and J by 6 bases, 12 bases remained unmatched. CDR3 length equals 14 residues. CDR1 GTSNPN and CDR2 SVGIG come from the germline V gene (reference sequence). The CDR3 DNA sequence: TGTGCCTGGTCTCCGTTAGACAGGGACCCTGAAGCTTTCTTT. The encoded protein is CAWSPLDRDPEAFF.

The chain carries TRBV27 and TRBJ2-7; TRBD1 matches 8 bases. Germline CDR1 MNHEY, CDR2 SMNVEV (reference sequence). Germline trimming cut 5 bases from V and 0 bases from J; bases unmatched to any gene: 6. The CDR3 has 15 residues. DNA of the CDR3: TGTGCCAGCAGTGGGCAGGGGGCGAGCTCCTACGAGCAGTACGTC. It codes for CASSGQGASSYEQYV.

V gene TRBV6-5 combines with J gene TRBJ2-7, with D maybe TRBD1 (5 bases). The CDR3 loop spans 13 amino acids. CDR1 and CDR2 (germline): MNHEY, SVGAGI. The V end was cut by 2 bases, the J end by 4 bases, with 9 bases between. As DNA, the CDR3 is TGTGCCAGCAGTTACCGCGCAGGGTACGAGCAGTACTTC. It specifies CASSYRAGYEQYF.

In its sample, this clone was seen once. The chain couples TRBV5-1 to TRBJ2-2; D gene unclear. The ends were cut back, 0 bases at V and 7 bases at J, with 16 bases in the middle. The CDR3 length is 16 residues. CDR1 is SGHRS and CDR2 is YFSETQ in the germline V gene. The CDR3 DNA follows: TGCGCCAGCAGCTTGGGGATCGACTTATCCTACGGGGAGCTGTTTTTT. It translates to CASSLGIDLSYGELFF.

The DNA for the CDR3 is TGTGCCAGCAGCGTAGCATCGGGGGGCTTTAACTATGGCTACACCTTC. Translation gives CASSVASGGFNYGYTF. The chain has TRBV9 and TRBJ1-2, with a weak D call TRBD1 (6 bases). Germline values: CDR1 SGDLS, CDR2 YYNGEE. CDR3 length: 16 residues. V was trimmed by 0 bases and J by 1 base, leaving 13 bases between them.